The following is a T cell receptor beta chain sequence with its context. Its specificity is unknown. Every donor was a Caucasian adult from Nashville, Tennessee. The sample originates from a study of shared clonotypes between healthy human individuals. Study background: CD4 naive cells filled three plates per donor, CD4 memory three, CD8 naive two and CD8 memory one.

Findings and caveats of the study: Memory subsets generally showed lower estimated richness than naive subsets. Shared across a handful of donors were roughly 4.8% of the naive CD4 clonotypes.

Produced via immunoSEQ multiplex PCR; TCRdb's table is partial and in-frame only. In the table there are approximately 1.5 million clones, 98% to 99% of which are singletons. This sequence originates from a man aged 30-40 years in good health. The sequencing input was naive CD4+ T cells sorted from blood. The subset was: CD45RA+ positively selected.

CDR3 protein: CASSTLTGSVYGYTF. The CDR3 DNA reads as TGTGCCAGTAGTACCTTGACAGGGTCCGTCTATGGCTACACCTTC. The chain employs TRBV19 and TRBJ1-2; 7 positions match TRBD1. The V gene end was trimmed by 4 bases and the J gene end by 4 bases; junction bases not matched to a gene: 9. This CDR3 is 15 amino acids long. Germline CDR1 and CDR2: LNHDA and SQIVND (reference sequence).